The clone carrying this T cell receptor beta chain showed up many times. This record comes from a study of neurological immune-mediated disorders. In germline, CDR1 is DFQATT, CDR2 SNEGSKA (reference sequence). CDR3 size: 14 residues. V lost 3 bases and J lost 9, with 18 bases in between. TCRdb analysed the 5' RACE reads with MiXCR anew, one entry per CDR3 protein. Found here are around 62,000 distinct CDR3 sequences, 4.1% of them singletons; the top ten hold about 2.6%. The sample comprised PBMCs. The rearrangement uses TRBV20-1 and TRBJ1-5; D may be TRBD1 (5 bases). This receptor was obtained from a man in his forties or fifties with multiple sclerosis. Here the CDR3 reads CSASIRGVVGPQHF. DNA for the CDR3: TGCAGTGCTAGTATAAGAGGGGTGGTGGGGCCCCAGCATTTT.